Described below is a single T cell receptor (beta chain) sequence and its context. The data originate from a study of shared clonotypes between healthy human individuals. On the study more broadly: There were three CD4 naive, three CD4 memory, two CD8 naive and one CD8 memory plates per donor.

The donor cohort consisted entirely of Caucasian adults residing in Nashville, Tennessee. From CD4+ cells came CD45RA+ naive and CD45RA-negative memory subsets. Replicate PCRs run on sorted subsets employed approximately 0.2 ug DNA, 25,000 to 35,000 T cell genomes. Some clones are missing from TCRdb's copy, which holds only in-frame ones; the method was immunoSEQ multiplex PCR. This table holds some 2,400,000 clones, approximately 96% found once. The CDR3 is 15 amino acids. V dropped 4 bases and J dropped 5; count of bases not matched to a gene: 7. CDR1 and CDR2 from the germline V gene are ENHRY and SYGVKD.

The chain is built from TRBV10-3 and TRBJ2-5; 10 positions match TRBD1. The clonotype comes from a man between 18 and 29 years old in good health. The sequencing input was naive CD4+ T cells sorted from blood. Stated subset: CD45RA+ positively selected. CDR3 nucleotide sequence: TGTGCCATCAGTGGCGGACAGGGGGTCAAGGAGACCCAGTACTTC. Translated, it gives CAISGGQGVKETQYF.